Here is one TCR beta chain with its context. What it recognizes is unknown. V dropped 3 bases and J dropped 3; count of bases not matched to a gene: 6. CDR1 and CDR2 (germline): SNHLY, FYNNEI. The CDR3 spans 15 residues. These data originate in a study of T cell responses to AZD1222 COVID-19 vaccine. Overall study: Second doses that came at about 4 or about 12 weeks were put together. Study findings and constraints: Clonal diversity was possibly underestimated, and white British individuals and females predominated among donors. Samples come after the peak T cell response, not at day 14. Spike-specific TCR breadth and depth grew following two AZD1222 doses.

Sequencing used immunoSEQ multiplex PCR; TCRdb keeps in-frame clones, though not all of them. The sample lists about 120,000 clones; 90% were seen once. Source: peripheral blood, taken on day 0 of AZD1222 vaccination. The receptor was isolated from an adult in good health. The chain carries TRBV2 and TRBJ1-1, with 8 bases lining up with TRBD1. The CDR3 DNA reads TGTGCCAGCAGTGACAGGGGGCTCTGGGACACTGAAGCTTTCTTT. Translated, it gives CASSDRGLWDTEAFF.